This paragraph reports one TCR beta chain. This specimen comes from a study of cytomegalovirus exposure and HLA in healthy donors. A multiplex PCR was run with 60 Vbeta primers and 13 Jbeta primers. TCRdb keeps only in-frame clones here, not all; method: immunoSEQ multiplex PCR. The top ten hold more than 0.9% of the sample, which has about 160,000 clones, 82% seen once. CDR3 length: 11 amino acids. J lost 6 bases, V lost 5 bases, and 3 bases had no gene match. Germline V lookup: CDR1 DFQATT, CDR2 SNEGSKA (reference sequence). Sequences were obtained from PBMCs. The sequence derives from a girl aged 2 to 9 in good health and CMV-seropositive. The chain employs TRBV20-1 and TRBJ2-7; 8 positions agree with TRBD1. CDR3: CSAEGQVEQYF. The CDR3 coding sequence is TGCAGTGCTGAGGGACAGGTCGAGCAGTACTTC.